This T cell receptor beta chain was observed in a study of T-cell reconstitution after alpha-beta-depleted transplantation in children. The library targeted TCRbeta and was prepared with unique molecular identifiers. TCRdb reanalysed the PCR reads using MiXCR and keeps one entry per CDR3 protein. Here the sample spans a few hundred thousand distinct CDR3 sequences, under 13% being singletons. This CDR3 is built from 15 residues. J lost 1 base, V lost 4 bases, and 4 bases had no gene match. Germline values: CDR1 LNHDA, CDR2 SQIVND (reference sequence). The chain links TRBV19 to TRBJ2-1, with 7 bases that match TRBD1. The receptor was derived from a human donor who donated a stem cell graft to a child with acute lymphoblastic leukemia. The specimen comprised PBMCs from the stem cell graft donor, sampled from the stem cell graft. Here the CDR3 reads CASSTQGKSYNEQFF. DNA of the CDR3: TGTGCCAGTAGTACACAGGGGAAATCCTACAATGAGCAGTTCTTC. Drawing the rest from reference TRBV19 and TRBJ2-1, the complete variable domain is DGGITQSPKYLFRKEGQNVTLSCEQNLNHDAMYWYRQDPGQGLRLIYYSQIVNDFQKGDIAEGYSVSREKKESFPLTVTSAQKNPTAFYLCASSTQGKSYNEQFFGPGTRLTVL.